The 10 T cell receptor beta chains below come from one sample, sequenced in a study of blood T cell repertoires in COVID-19. Sequencing used immunoSEQ multiplex PCR; TCRdb keeps in-frame clones, though not all of them. The sample shows a few hundred thousand clones, 86% of them seen only once. The sample was PBMCs or T cells enriched from blood (not recorded which). The receptor set was obtained from a woman between 50 and 59 years old in a cohort exposed to, infected with or recovered from COVID-19 (not recorded which).

The V call is TRBV6-4, the J call TRBJ2-7, with D perhaps TRBD2 (5 bases). The V end was cut by 3 bases, the J end by 4 bases, with 16 bases between. This CDR3 has 15 residues. Looked up from germline, CDR1 is MRHNA and CDR2 is SNTAGT. In DNA form, the CDR3 reads TGTGCCAGCAGTGAAGGACTTACTAGTTTATACGAGCAGTACTTC. Protein sequence: CASSEGLTSLYEQYF.

The rearrangement uses TRBV7-3 and TRBJ1-1, with 8 positions matching TRBD1. The germline V gene has CDR1 SGHTA and CDR2 FQGTGA. J gave up 3 bases and V 2 bases, and 8 bases lay outside the gene matches. CDR3 size: 16 residues. The CDR3 DNA is TGTGCCAGCAGCTTACAGGGGGCCCGGGCGTACACTGAAGCTTTCTTT. Its protein product is CASSLQGARAYTEAFF.

This rearrangement joins TRBV19 to TRBJ1-5; D ambiguous. Deletions cut 6 bases from V and 5 bases from J, with 14 bases between. The V gene's germline CDR1 is LNHDA and CDR2 SQIVND (reference sequence). The CDR3 extends over 14 amino acids. The CDR3 DNA follows: TGTGCCAGTAGAATACGGAGGGATGATCAGCCCCAGCATTTT. Protein sequence: CASRIRRDDQPQHF.

The gene calls are TRBV29-1 and TRBJ1-1; 10 bases agree with TRBD1. Germline assignment: CDR1 SQVTM and CDR2 ANQGSEA. V shed 6 bases and J 6 bases; nucleotides not matched to a gene: 1. CDR3 length: 11 residues. In DNA form, the CDR3 reads TGCAGCGTCGACAGGGGGCCTGAAGCTTTCTTT. The encoded protein is CSVDRGPEAFF. The variable domain in full, with the rest retrieved from reference TRBV29-1 and TRBJ1-1, is SAVISQKPSRDICQRGTSLTIQCQVDSQVTMMFWYRQQPGQSLTLIATANQGSEATYESGFVIDKFPISRPNLTFSTLTVSNMSPEDSSIYLCSVDRGPEAFFGQGTRLTVV.

This clone is a singleton in its sample. The chain combines TRBV4-2 with TRBJ2-1; possible D gene TRBD1, 6 bases. Germline-derived CDR1 and CDR2 are LGHNA and YNFKEQ. This CDR3 comprises 17 residues. Trimming left V 0 bases short and J 9 bases short, with 21 bases between. CDR3 nucleotides: TGTGCCAGCAGCCAAGATCTTAGACAGGCCCTGAGGGGTGAGCAGTTCTTC. Translated: CASSQDLRQALRGEQFF.

The chain carries TRBV4-2 and TRBJ1-6, with 8 bases lining up with TRBD1. Germline CDR1 is LGHNA and CDR2 is YNFKEQ. This CDR3 contains 14 residues. The V and J ends lost 4 bases and 9 bases, in that order; junction bases with no gene match: 5. CDR3: CASSRDRGGSPLHF. The CDR3, as DNA: TGTGCCAGCAGCCGCGACAGGGGTGGTTCACCCCTCCACTTT.

The chain combines TRBV9 with TRBJ2-7; TRBD2 agrees at 7 bases. Germline CDR1 SGDLS, CDR2 YYNGEE. V trimming: 0 bases; J trimming: 2 bases; junction bases outside the gene matches: 5. The CDR3 is 15 amino acids. The CDR3 bases are TGTGCCAGCAGCGTAGCGGGGGGAACAACCTACGAGCAGTACTTC. Its translation: CASSVAGGTTYEQYF.

The V gene is TRBV28, the J gene TRBJ1-6, with no clear D. Trimming shortened V by 5 bases and J by 5 bases, and 13 bases separated the two germline ends. Germline V gene sequence: CDR1 MDHEN, CDR2 SYDVKM. The CDR3 contains 15 residues. The CDR3 DNA sequence: TGTGCCAGCAGTCGCTGGCATCAAAATAATTCACCCCTCCACTTT. It is translated as CASSRWHQNNSPLHF.

The J gene is TRBJ1-2, the V gene TRBV3-1 (or the pseudogene TRBV3-2); D is unclear. The CDR3 extends over 13 amino acids. Germline CDR1 LGHDT, CDR2 YNNKEL (reference sequence). V lost 1 base to trimming and J lost 6 bases, with 9 bases between them. The CDR3 protein is CASSQVRSHGYTF. The CDR3 DNA follows: TGTGCCAGCAGCCAAGTTAGGAGCCATGGCTACACCTTC.

The chain couples TRBV19 to TRBJ1-1; TRBD1 might be the D (6 bases). This CDR3 comprises 19 residues. Germline V gene data show CDR1 as LNHDA and CDR2 as SQIVND (reference sequence). V shed 0 bases and J shed 0 bases, with 20 bases lying between them. As DNA, the CDR3 is TGTGCCAGTAGTATAGACCCCCCCGGACAGCCATCTCTGAACACTGAAGCTTTCTTT. The encoded protein is CASSIDPPGQPSLNTEAFF.